The 18 T cell receptor beta chains listed next were all sequenced from one sample in a study of T cell responses to AZD1222 COVID-19 vaccine (dated by TCRdb to the early 2020s). Receptor amplification or capture employed the immunoSEQ multiplex PCR assay. Imported from immuneACCESS, the table was reduced by TCRdb to in-frame sequences with V and J called. These copies leave out some clones; in studies compared against another copy, an unresolved V gene accounts for under half, and the cause of the remainder is not known. The sample contains roughly 100,000 clones, 70% to 90% of them found a single time. The leading ten clones occupy over 8% of the sample. The time point label, read with the paper, signifies: baseline before first vaccination. The sequencing here drew on peripheral blood, taken on day 0 of AZD1222 vaccination. The receptors were sampled from an adult in good health.

The V call is TRBV5-4, the J call TRBJ2-7, with D perhaps given as TRBD1 or TRBD2 (6 bases each). The germline CDR1 and CDR2 sequences are SGHNT and YYREEE (reference sequence). V shed 0 bases and J shed 2 bases, with 9 bases lying between them. This CDR3 contains 14 residues. In DNA, the CDR3 is TGTGCCAGCAGCTTGGAAAGGGGGGCCTACGAGCAGTACTTC. Its translation is CASSLERGAYEQYF. Combining the CDR3 with reference TRBV5-4 and TRBJ2-7 gives the whole variable domain ETGVTQSPTHLIKTRGQQVTLRCSSQSGHNTVSWYQQALGQGPQFIFQYYREEENGRGNFPPRFSGLQFPNYSSELNVNALELDDSALYLCASSLERGAYEQYFGPGTRLTVT.

The chain has TRBV11-3 and TRBJ2-2; TRBD2 is a possible D gene (7 bases). CDR3 length: 16 amino acids. Trimming pared 5 bases from V and 5 bases from J, leaving 18 bases between. Germline lookup yields CDR1 SGHNT and CDR2 YENEEA. The CDR3 sequence is CASSPWGGSRTGELFF. The CDR3 bases are TGTGCCAGCAGCCCTTGGGGGGGCAGTCGGACCGGGGAGCTGTTTTTT.

The gene calls are TRBV5-1 and TRBJ2-1, with 9 bases matching TRBD2. Germline values: CDR1 SGHRS, CDR2 YFSETQ. The CDR3 has 16 amino acids. Trimming took 2 bases from V and 2 from J; bases not matched to a gene: 5. The CDR3 DNA reads as TGCGCCAGCAGCTTACCGACTAGCGGAACCTACAATGAGCAGTTCTTC. Translating it yields CASSLPTSGTYNEQFF. The full variable domain, rest sourced from reference TRBV5-1 and TRBJ2-1, is KAGVTQTPRYLIKTRGQQVTLSCSPISGHRSVSWYQQTPGQGLQFLFEYFSETQRNKGNFPGRFSGRQFSNSRSEMNVSTLELGDSALYLCASSLPTSGTYNEQFFGPGTRLTVL.

The chain joins TRBV27 to TRBJ1-2; the D gene is possibly TRBD1 (5 bases). Trimming took off 5 bases at V and 6 bases at J, with 16 bases between the two ends. CDR1 is MNHEY, CDR2 SMNVEV, per germline (reference sequence). CDR3 length: 14 amino acids. The CDR3 loop reads CASSPIQGAHGYTF. The CDR3 nucleotides read TGTGCCAGCAGTCCCATTCAGGGAGCCCATGGCTACACCTTC.

V is TRBV5-1 and J is TRBJ2-5, with a possible D match to TRBD1 (6 bases). Germline V gene lookup returns CDR1 SGHRS and CDR2 YFSETQ. This CDR3 is built from 16 residues. V lost 1 base, J lost 2 bases, and 15 bases lay in between. The CDR3 sequence is CASSLSDRTNQETQYF. CDR3 sequence (DNA): TGCGCCAGCAGCTTGTCCGACAGGACGAATCAAGAGACCCAGTACTTC.

This clone has a single count. This rearrangement joins TRBV21-1 to TRBJ1-3; no DNA check was done on the table's D call, TRBD1. TRBV21-1 constitutes a pseudogene. There are 17 residues in the CDR3. The CDR3 DNA sequence: TGTGCCAGCAGACTCCGGGACAGCGTCGAGTTAGGAAACACCATATATTTT. Residues: CASRLRDSVELGNTIYF.

This clone was observed a few times. The chain employs TRBV28 and TRBJ2-6; a possible D gene is TRBD1 (6 bases). This CDR3 has 16 residues. Per germline, CDR1 MDHEN and CDR2 SYDVKM. V was trimmed by 5 bases and J by 4 bases, leaving 15 bases between them. CDR3 nucleotide sequence: TGTGCCAGCAGTCCCCTACAGGGATCCGGGGCCAACGTCCTGACTTTC. Translation gives CASSPLQGSGANVLTF.

There are many counts of this clone. The chain links TRBV7-6 to TRBJ2-6; D gene ambiguous. The CDR3 extends over 15 amino acids. Germline V gives CDR1 SGHVS, CDR2 FNYEAQ. V lost 3 bases, J lost 4 bases, and 10 bases lay in between. CDR3 DNA: TGTGCCAGCAGCTTCGGTCAGCTGGGGGCCAACGTCCTGACTTTC. Protein product: CASSFGQLGANVLTF.

The table lists this clone with a few counts. The chain recombines TRBV9 with TRBJ2-2, with D unresolved. V was pared by 4 bases and J by 1 base, with 14 bases between. The germline V gene has CDR1 SGDLS and CDR2 YYNGEE. This CDR3 is 16 amino acids long. This chain's CDR3 is CASSSSPGWNTGELFF. The DNA for the CDR3 is TGTGCCAGCAGCTCCTCCCCAGGCTGGAACACCGGGGAGCTGTTTTTT.

The V and J genes are TRBV6-1 and TRBJ2-7, with TRBD1 matching over 9 bases. Trimming cost V 2 bases and J 4 bases; bases outside gene matches: 6. Germline lookup yields CDR1 MNHNS and CDR2 SASEGT. The CDR3 totals 15 residues. This CDR3 reads CASSEWGQGIYEQYF. For the CDR3, the DNA is TGTGCCAGCAGTGAATGGGGACAGGGCATATACGAGCAGTACTTC.

V gene TRBV28 combines with J gene TRBJ2-2; 7 nucleotides line up with TRBD1. The J segment lost 1 base and the V segment lost 0 bases, leaving 2 bases of the junction unmatched. From germline, CDR1 is MDHEN and CDR2 SYDVKM. There are 16 residues in the CDR3. For the CDR3, the DNA is TGTGCCAGCAGTTTATGGAGACAGGGGAACACCGGGGAGCTGTTTTTT. This sequence encodes CASSLWRQGNTGELFF.

The chain joins TRBV7-3 to TRBJ2-2; 7 bases are a match to TRBD1. The junction had 7 bases not matched to a gene; V was cut back by 5 bases and J by 1 base. Germline CDR1 reads SGHTA; CDR2 reads FQGTGA. The CDR3 covers 16 residues. CDR3 sequence: CASSLQGPKNTGELFF. The CDR3 DNA follows: TGTGCCAGCAGCCTACAGGGGCCAAAGAACACCGGGGAGCTGTTTTTT.

The rearrangement uses TRBV11-2 and TRBJ1-2; D possibly corresponds to TRBD1 (6 bases). There are 16 residues in the CDR3. Germline V gene sequence: CDR1 SGHAT, CDR2 FQNNGV. V gave up 0 bases and J gave up 6 bases, with 17 bases separating them. DNA of the CDR3: TGTGCCAGCAGCTTAGACCGAGACAGGTTCTCAGATGGCTACACCTTC. Its protein is CASSLDRDRFSDGYTF.

The CDR3 DNA reads as TGTGCCAGCAGTTTATGGTCAGGGGCCCCCTACAATGAGCAGTTCTTC. The encoded protein is CASSLWSGAPYNEQFF. This rearrangement joins TRBV27 to TRBJ2-1; D might be TRBD1 (6 bases). The V end was cut by 1 base, the J end by 2 bases, with 12 bases between. The CDR3 contains 16 residues. Germline CDR1 reads MNHEY; CDR2 reads SMNVEV (reference sequence).

The chain uses TRBV19 and TRBJ1-1; D not resolved. The CDR3 is made up of 13 amino acids. CDR1 is LNHDA and CDR2 is SQIVND in the germline V gene (reference sequence). Trimming removed 7 bases from V and 4 bases from J, with 13 bases in between. Here the CDR3 DNA reads TGTGCCAGTACCGACGGATCGGGCACTGAAGCTTTCTTT. Its translation: CASTDGSGTEAFF.

The chain carries TRBV6-5 and TRBJ1-6; D gene ambiguous. The CDR3 contains 12 residues. Trimming pared 5 bases from V and 8 bases from J, leaving 7 bases between. Germline V gene data show CDR1 as MNHEY and CDR2 as SVGAGI. The CDR3 loop is CASSLIDSPLHF. CDR3 DNA: TGTGCCAGCAGTCTGATCGATTCACCCCTCCACTTT.

The CDR3 protein is CATSDRLSTRSYEQYF. DNA for the CDR3: TGTGCCACCAGTGACCGACTTTCCACTCGCTCCTACGAGCAGTACTTC. J is TRBJ2-7 and V is TRBV24-1, with D uncertain. The CDR3 totals 16 residues. V was shortened by 4 bases and J by 0 bases, with 15 bases between the two germline ends. Germline V lookup: CDR1 KGHDR, CDR2 SFDVKD.

This clone was seen just once. The V call is TRBV3-1 (or the pseudogene TRBV3-2), the J call TRBJ2-3; a possible D gene is TRBD2 (6 bases). Between the trimmed V and J ends, which lost 6 bases and 1 base, there was a span of 8 bases. The CDR3 sequence is 13 residues long. Per germline, CDR1 LGHDT and CDR2 YNNKEL (reference sequence). CDR3 coding DNA: TGTGCCAGCAGAAGGGAGGGCACAGATACGCAGTATTTT. It yields the protein CASRREGTDTQYF.